This T cell receptor beta chain derives from a study of T cells in Graves' hyperthyroidism and ophthalmopathy. Study-level results: Most clonotypes that expanded in the thyroid above 0.001 also showed up in blood.

This CDR3 contains 16 residues. Per the germline V gene, CDR1 is SEHNR and CDR2 is FQNEAQ (reference sequence). V lost 4 bases and J lost 1; bases outside the gene matches: 10. Ten or more counts support this clonotype. Its antigen is undetermined. Amplification of TCR beta CDR3 regions used RNA as the template. Primed by the HTBI set, a first-round RT-PCR was run on the TCR CDR3. Via MiXCR, TCRdb re-called the multiplex PCR reads, giving one row per CDR3 protein. Among hundreds of thousands of distinct CDR3 sequences listed, around 20% were seen once. The sequence derives from a woman in her forties or fifties with Graves' hyperthyroidism that later progressed to Graves' ophthalmopathy. The gene calls are TRBV7-9 and TRBJ2-7; 7 nucleotides match TRBD1. Sequenced: blood. CDR3 DNA: TGTGCCAGCAGCTCTCGGACAGGCTTGGCGTCCTACGAGCAGTACTTC. This gives the protein CASSSRTGLASYEQYF.